These T cell receptor beta chains were read from a single sample in a study of Graves' ophthalmopathy and Graves' hyperthyroidism. MiXCR, run by TCRdb on the multiplex PCR reads, gives a single entry per CDR3 protein. In the table there are 150,000 or so distinct CDR3 sequences, roughly two fifths of which are singletons. Specimen: peripheral blood. These receptors came from a woman between 35 and 50 years old with Graves' ophthalmopathy. Each CDR3 is given with its conserved first and last residue. D genes are given only for firm matches. A clone size is listed for some rows: how often the clone was seen (once, few, many), or a class if it is expanded.

j_call: TRBJ1-6; d_call: TRBD1; clone_size: NA; v_call: TRBV11-2; cdr3_nt: TGTGCCAGCAGCTCACCACCGGGACAGTTCCACTTT; cdr3_aa: CASSSPPGQFHF
j_call: TRBJ1-6; d_call: NA; clone_size: NA; v_call: TRBV6-1; cdr3_nt: TGTGCCAGCAGTGAGTCACTGGCGTCCTCCCTCCACTTT; cdr3_aa: CASSESLASSLHF
j_call: TRBJ2-5; d_call: NA; clone_size: NA; v_call: TRBV6-5; cdr3_nt: TGTGCCAGCAGTTACTCGGAGACAAGGGGGGGAGAGACCCAGTACTTC; cdr3_aa: CASSYSETRGGETQYF
j_call: TRBJ1-2; d_call: NA; clone_size: NA; v_call: TRBV20-1; cdr3_nt: TGCAGTGCTAGAGCCAGGTCCGGGCATGGCTACACCTTC; cdr3_aa: CSARARSGHGYTF
j_call: TRBJ1-2; d_call: NA; clone_size: NA; v_call: TRBV12-3/TRBV12-4; cdr3_nt: TGCGCCAGCAGACAGGTGGACTATGGCTACACCTTC; cdr3_aa: CASRQVDYGYTF
j_call: TRBJ1-6; d_call: NA; clone_size: NA; v_call: TRBV6-1; cdr3_nt: TGTGCCAGCAGTCCCGAAGGGAATAATTCACCCCTCCACTTT; cdr3_aa: CASSPEGNNSPLHF
j_call: TRBJ1-1; d_call: TRBD1; clone_size: many; v_call: TRBV4-2; cdr3_nt: TGTGCCAGCAGCCAAGGTCGGGACAGGGTCCCTAATGAAGCTTTCTTT; cdr3_aa: CASSQGRDRVPNEAFF
j_call: TRBJ2-5; d_call: TRBD2; clone_size: NA; v_call: TRBV28; cdr3_nt: TGTGCCAGCAGACTAGCGGGAGGGGGAGAGACCCAGTACTTC; cdr3_aa: CASRLAGGGETQYF
j_call: TRBJ1-2; d_call: NA; clone_size: NA; v_call: TRBV12-3/TRBV12-4; cdr3_nt: TGTGCCAGCAGTCAGACAGGTGCGAAGTCCTTC; cdr3_aa: CASSQTGAKSF
j_call: TRBJ2-2; d_call: NA; clone_size: NA; v_call: TRBV19; cdr3_nt: TGTGCCATGCGGACCGCGAACACCGGGGAGCTGTTTTTT; cdr3_aa: CAMRTANTGELFF
j_call: TRBJ1-2; d_call: NA; clone_size: NA; v_call: TRBV6-2/TRBV6-3; cdr3_nt: TGTGTCAGCTCACCCGATCCGGGACATCATTCCGACCCTAACTATGGCTACACCTTC; cdr3_aa: CVSSPDPGHHSDPNYGYTF
j_call: TRBJ2-7; d_call: NA; clone_size: many; v_call: TRBV7-8; cdr3_nt: TGTGCCAGCAGCTTAGCGGTTTCGGCGGTATCCTACGAGCAGTACTTC; cdr3_aa: CASSLAVSAVSYEQYF
j_call: TRBJ1-2; d_call: NA; clone_size: many; v_call: TRBV12-3/TRBV12-4; cdr3_nt: TGTGCCAGCAGTCGGCTCGACAGGATCGGGGGCTACACCTTC; cdr3_aa: CASSRLDRIGGYTF
j_call: TRBJ2-4; d_call: TRBD1; clone_size: many; v_call: TRBV7-2; cdr3_nt: TGTGCCACCAAATCACAGGGGGGAGGAGTGAACATTCAGTACTTC; cdr3_aa: CATKSQGGGVNIQYF
j_call: TRBJ1-1; d_call: NA; clone_size: once; v_call: TRBV27; cdr3_nt: TGTGCCAGCAGTCCCGGGAGGGGAGGGACTGAAGCTTTCTTT; cdr3_aa: CASSPGRGGTEAFF
j_call: TRBJ1-3; d_call: TRBD1; clone_size: many; v_call: TRBV7-2; cdr3_nt: TGTGCTTGGGCCAGGGGGCCAGGAAACACCATATATTTT; cdr3_aa: CAWARGPGNTIYF
j_call: TRBJ1-2; d_call: NA; clone_size: many; v_call: TRBV5-1; cdr3_nt: TGCGCCAGCAGCTTGGCCTTAGGTGCAGGGGATGGCTACACCTTC; cdr3_aa: CASSLALGAGDGYTF
j_call: TRBJ1-1; d_call: NA; clone_size: many; v_call: TRBV4-3; cdr3_nt: TGCGCCAGCAGCCAAGATTTGAGGGCCTCGGGAACTGAAGCTTTCTTT; cdr3_aa: CASSQDLRASGTEAFF
j_call: TRBJ1-5; d_call: TRBD1; clone_size: many; v_call: TRBV19; cdr3_nt: TGTGCCAGTGGACAGGACAGAGGCAATCAGCCCCAGCATTTT; cdr3_aa: CASGQDRGNQPQHF
j_call: TRBJ1-2; d_call: NA; clone_size: once; v_call: TRBV11-2; cdr3_nt: TGTGCCAGCAGCCCGATAAAGACAGTGGGAGATGGCTACACCTTC; cdr3_aa: CASSPIKTVGDGYTF
j_call: TRBJ2-5; d_call: NA; clone_size: NA; v_call: TRBV20-1; cdr3_nt: TGCAGTGCTAGACGCCGTCGGCCCAGGATAGAAGAGACCCAGTACTTC; cdr3_aa: CSARRRRPRIEETQYF
j_call: TRBJ2-2; d_call: NA; clone_size: NA; v_call: TRBV2; cdr3_nt: TGTGCCAGCAAGGGTCCTTTCGGGGAGTCCGGGGAGCTGTTTTTT; cdr3_aa: CASKGPFGESGELFF
j_call: TRBJ1-2; d_call: NA; clone_size: many; v_call: TRBV6-2/TRBV6-3; cdr3_nt: TGTGCCAGCAGTTACACTCATGGCTACACCTTC; cdr3_aa: CASSYTHGYTF
j_call: TRBJ1-5; d_call: TRBD1; clone_size: NA; v_call: TRBV6-1; cdr3_nt: TGTGCCAGCAGTGGAACAGGGGTCCGTCAGCCCCAGCATTTT; cdr3_aa: CASSGTGVRQPQHF
j_call: TRBJ1-1; d_call: TRBD1; clone_size: medium-sized; v_call: TRBV20-1; cdr3_nt: TGCAGTGCTGGAGGGGACAGAAAGAACACTGAAGCTTTCTTT; cdr3_aa: CSAGGDRKNTEAFF
j_call: TRBJ2-7; d_call: NA; clone_size: NA; v_call: TRBV20-1; cdr3_nt: TGCAGTGCTCCCAGGCTGTCCTACGAGCAGTACTTC; cdr3_aa: CSAPRLSYEQYF